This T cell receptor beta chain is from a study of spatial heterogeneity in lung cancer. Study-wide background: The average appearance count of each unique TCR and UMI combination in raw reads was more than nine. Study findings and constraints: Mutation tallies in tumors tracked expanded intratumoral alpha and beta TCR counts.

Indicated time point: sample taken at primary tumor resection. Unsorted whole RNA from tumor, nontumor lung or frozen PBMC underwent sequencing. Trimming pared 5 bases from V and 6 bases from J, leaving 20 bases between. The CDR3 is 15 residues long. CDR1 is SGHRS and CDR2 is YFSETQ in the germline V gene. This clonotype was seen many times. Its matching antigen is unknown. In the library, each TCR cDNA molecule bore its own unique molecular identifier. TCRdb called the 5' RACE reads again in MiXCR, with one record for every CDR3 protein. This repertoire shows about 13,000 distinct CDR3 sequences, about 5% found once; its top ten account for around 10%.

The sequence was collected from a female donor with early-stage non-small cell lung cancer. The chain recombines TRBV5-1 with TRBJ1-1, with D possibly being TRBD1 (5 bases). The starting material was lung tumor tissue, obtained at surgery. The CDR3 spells CASSYGPSGRSEAFF. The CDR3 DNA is TGCGCCAGCAGTTATGGACCCTCAGGGAGGTCTGAAGCTTTCTTT.